Shown below are 27 T cell receptor beta chains from a single sample sequenced in a study of T cells in Graves' hyperthyroidism and ophthalmopathy. Amplification of TCR beta CDR3 regions used RNA as the template. HTBI primers were used for first-round RT-PCR of the TCR CDR3. TCRdb recomputed calls from the multiplex PCR reads with MiXCR, one row per CDR3 protein. The table records roughly 420,000 distinct CDR3 sequences, 15% to 18% of them present only once. Sequenced input: blood. These receptors all come from a woman between 18 and 29 years old with Graves' hyperthyroidism.

In its sample, this clonotype was seen many times. This rearrangement joins TRBV20-1 to TRBJ1-4; 7 bases map to TRBD1. The CDR3 length is 13 residues. V shed 6 bases, J shed 3 bases, and the junction held 4 bases outside the gene matches. Germline CDR1 is DFQATT and CDR2 is SNEGSKA (reference sequence). DNA for the CDR3: TGCAGTGCCCAGGGGGAGCCTAATGAAAAACTGTTTTTT. The encoded protein is CSAQGEPNEKLFF.

This clonotype was seen a handful of times. V gene TRBV29-1 combines with J gene TRBJ1-2; D is possibly TRBD1 (5 bases). The ends were cut back, 4 bases at V and 3 bases at J, with 12 bases in the middle. Per germline, CDR1 SQVTM and CDR2 ANQGSEA. CDR3 length equals 13 residues. Here the CDR3 reads CSVVGRDYYGYTF. The DNA for the CDR3 is TGCAGCGTTGTAGGAAGGGACTACTATGGCTACACCTTC. Full variable domain (missing parts from reference TRBV29-1 and TRBJ1-2): SAVISQKPSRDICQRGTSLTIQCQVDSQVTMMFWYRQQPGQSLTLIATANQGSEATYESGFVIDKFPISRPNLTFSTLTVSNMSPEDSSIYLCSVVGRDYYGYTFGSGTRLTVV.

In its sample, this clonotype was seen many times. This rearrangement joins TRBV7-2 to TRBJ1-4, with D hard to call. CDR1 is SGHTA, CDR2 FQGNSA, per germline. V was shortened by 4 bases and J by 7 bases, with 16 bases between the two germline ends. This CDR3 is 15 amino acids long. CDR3 loop: CASSSGLGSIEKLFF. The CDR3 DNA sequence: TGTGCCAGCAGCTCCGGGCTGGGGAGCATTGAAAAACTGTTTTTT.

Only a few counts were recorded for this clonotype. J is TRBJ1-1 and V is TRBV20-1, with a tentative D call TRBD1 (5 bases). Germline CDR1 reads DFQATT; CDR2 reads SNEGSKA (reference sequence). CDR3 length equals 12 residues. V was pared by 4 bases and J by 11 bases, with 17 bases between. The CDR3 spells CSANTEGGGAFF. Here the CDR3 DNA reads TGCAGTGCTAACACCGAAGGCGGGGGGGCTTTCTTT.

V gene TRBV25-1 combines with J gene TRBJ2-5, with 8 bases fitting TRBD1. V gave up 4 bases and J gave up 5 bases; unmatched junction bases: 9. The CDR3 loop spans 15 amino acids. The germline CDR1 and CDR2 sequences are MGHDK and SYGVNS. This CDR3 reads CASSGGLTGAETQYF. The CDR3 DNA sequence: TGTGCCAGCAGTGGGGGTTTGACAGGGGCGGAGACCCAGTACTTC. The full variable domain, completed using reference TRBV25-1 and TRBJ2-5, is EADIYQTPRYLVIGTGKKITLECSQTMGHDKMYWYQQDPGMELHLIHYSYGVNSTEKGDLSSESTVSRIRTEHFPLTLESARPSHTSQYLCASSGGLTGAETQYFGPGTRLLVL.

The chain joins TRBV19 to TRBJ2-5; the D is unclear. CDR1 and CDR2 (germline): LNHDA, SQIVND (reference sequence). The CDR3 totals 14 residues. V was trimmed by 2 bases and J by 0 bases, leaving 7 bases between them. The CDR3 here is CASSIRTDQETQYF. The CDR3 DNA follows: TGTGCCAGTAGTATACGGACGGACCAAGAGACCCAGTACTTC.

The table lists this clonotype with many counts. The rearrangement uses TRBV20-1 and TRBJ1-6, with D perhaps matching TRBD1 (5 bases). This CDR3 comprises 15 residues. V was trimmed by 3 bases and J by 3 bases, leaving 12 bases between them. Looked up from germline, CDR1 is DFQATT and CDR2 is SNEGSKA (reference sequence). The CDR3 DNA reads TGCAGTGCTAGTCCAGGGTACAGCTATAATTCACCCCTCCACTTT. It yields the protein CSASPGYSYNSPLHF.

As regards this clonotype: A much larger clone differs from this one at a single base, so this may be a read error. The rearrangement links TRBV20-1 to TRBJ1-5; perhaps TRBD1 as D (6 bases). V gave up 6 bases and J gave up 6 bases, with 24 bases separating them. The V gene's germline CDR1 is DFQATT and CDR2 SNEGSKA (reference sequence). The CDR3 totals 16 residues. CDR3 amino acids: CSAFSWGGASGQPQHF. In nucleotides, the CDR3 is TGCAGTGCCTTTTCATGGGGGGGCGCGAGCGGTCAGCCCCAGCATTTT.

This clonotype was seen more than once but under ten times. The chain recombines TRBV14 with TRBJ2-2, with D possibly matching TRBD2 (5 bases). V was cut by 2 bases and J by 1 base, with 8 bases left in between. The germline gives CDR1 SGHDN, CDR2 FVKESK. The CDR3 is made up of 15 amino acids. CDR3: CASSQRTLNTGELFF. In nucleotides, the CDR3 is TGTGCCAGCAGCCAACGGACTTTGAACACCGGGGAGCTGTTTTTT.

This clonotype appeared a few times. The chain carries TRBV19 and TRBJ1-1; D is perhaps TRBD1 (5 bases). This CDR3 contains 14 residues. The V gene lost 4 bases and the J gene lost 1 base, with 10 bases spanning the gap. Germline V gene sequence: CDR1 LNHDA, CDR2 SQIVND (reference sequence). Here the CDR3 reads CASSTGRANTEAFF. CDR3 DNA: TGTGCCAGTAGTACGGGACGGGCGAACACTGAAGCTTTCTTT.

This chain joins TRBV5-6 and TRBJ1-1, with no clear D. Germline CDR1 SGHDT, CDR2 YYEEEE. The CDR3 spans 15 residues. V was cut by 2 bases and J by 4 bases, with 15 bases left in between. CDR3 amino acids: CASSFLSSRRTEAFF. Written as DNA, the CDR3 is TGTGCCAGCAGCTTCCTTTCCAGCCGTCGCACTGAAGCTTTCTTT.

The chain has TRBV20-1 and TRBJ2-2, with 11 bases that match TRBD2. The V and J ends lost 3 bases and 5 bases, in that order; junction bases with no gene match: 11. The CDR3 consists of 17 residues. From germline, CDR1 is DFQATT and CDR2 SNEGSKA (reference sequence). The CDR3 nucleotides are TGCAGTGCTAGTGGTCCTAGCGGGGGGCCGAGTACCGGGGAGCTGTTTTTT. Protein product: CSASGPSGGPSTGELFF.

This clonotype has a count of ten or more. The rearrangement uses TRBV6-1 and TRBJ1-5; no clear D. The CDR3 is made up of 10 amino acids. Trimming left V 8 bases short and J 2 bases short, with 1 base between. Germline CDR1 and CDR2: MNHNS and SASEGT. Written as DNA, the CDR3 is TGTGCCAGCGGCAATCAGCCCCAGCATTTT. Translation gives CASGNQPQHF.

This clonotype came up many times. The chain combines TRBV7-2 with TRBJ2-7; perhaps TRBD1 as D (5 bases). The germline V gene has CDR1 SGHTA and CDR2 FQGNSA. CDR3 length: 13 residues. The germline V and J ends were trimmed by 5 bases and 7 bases, with 15 bases remaining between them. Written as DNA, the CDR3 is TGTGCCAGCAGCGAAATAGGGGTTGGGGAGCAGTACTTC. It codes for CASSEIGVGEQYF.

V gene TRBV6-2 or TRBV6-3 combines with J gene TRBJ2-2; TRBD2 matches at 10 bases. The germline V gene has CDR1 MNHEY and CDR2 SVGEGT. This CDR3 has 17 residues. With V trimmed by 0 bases and J by 6 bases, 7 bases remained unmatched. The CDR3 sequence: CASSYSFLAGESGELFF. Written as DNA, the CDR3 is TGTGCCAGCAGTTACTCGTTTCTAGCGGGAGAGTCCGGGGAGCTGTTTTTT.

This clonotype was picked up many times. The chain uses TRBV4-3 and TRBJ1-2, with 7 bases aligning to TRBD1. CDR3 length equals 18 residues. V was pared by 0 bases and J by 3 bases, with 13 bases of the junction left unmatched. The V gene's germline CDR1 is LGHNA and CDR2 YSLEER. CDR3 DNA: TGCGCCAGCAGCCAAGACCTTGTCCCAGGGGGAGTTGACTATGGCTACACCTTC. Its protein is CASSQDLVPGGVDYGYTF.

This clonotype was seen at least ten times. The chain links TRBV12-3 or TRBV12-4 to TRBJ2-3; a possible D gene is TRBD2 (6 bases). Trimming removed 4 bases at V and 5 bases at J, with 13 bases between. The CDR3 consists of 14 residues. The CDR3 DNA follows: TGTGCCAGCAGTTCTAGCGTGGGGAGAGATACGCAGTATTTT. This translates into CASSSSVGRDTQYF.

The table lists this clonotype with many counts. V gene TRBV4-3 combines with J gene TRBJ2-3; 11 bases agree with TRBD2. Per germline, CDR1 LGHNA and CDR2 YSLEER. There are 15 residues in the CDR3. V shed 1 base and J 6 bases; nucleotides not matched to a gene: 3. CDR3 in amino acids: CASSQGSSGGDTQYF. The CDR3 DNA sequence: TGCGCCAGCAGCCAAGGGTCTAGCGGGGGGGATACGCAGTATTTT.

The rearrangement joins TRBV19 to TRBJ1-1, with D unclear. The CDR3 covers 15 residues. V shed 3 bases and J shed 1 base, with 12 bases lying between them. Germline V gene data show CDR1 as LNHDA and CDR2 as SQIVND (reference sequence). The CDR3 spells CASSISAVGNTEAFF. CDR3 coding DNA: TGTGCCAGTAGTATCTCCGCCGTGGGGAACACTGAAGCTTTCTTT.

V and J are TRBV2 and TRBJ2-2, with TRBD1 matching over 10 bases. The CDR3 extends over 17 amino acids. From germline, CDR1 is SNHLY and CDR2 FYNNEI. V shed 4 bases, J shed 4 bases, and the junction held 9 bases outside the gene matches. CDR3 sequence: CASSVRTGGRFTGELFF. The CDR3 coding sequence is TGTGCCAGCAGTGTCAGGACAGGGGGGCGGTTCACCGGGGAGCTGTTTTTT.

This clonotype was observed at least ten times. J is TRBJ1-2 and V is TRBV6-1; perhaps TRBD1 as D (5 bases). CDR1 is MNHNS, CDR2 SASEGT, per germline. Trimming removed 6 bases from V and 2 bases from J, with 13 bases in between. CDR3 length equals 14 residues. CDR3 sequence reads: CASRALDSNYGYTF. The CDR3 DNA reads as TGTGCCAGCAGGGCCCTAGACAGCAACTATGGCTACACCTTC.

A few counts support this clonotype. The V gene is TRBV20-1, the J gene TRBJ2-7; 10 bases are shared with TRBD2. This CDR3 is 16 amino acids long. V shed 0 bases and J 3 bases; nucleotides not matched to a gene: 8. The germline V gene encodes CDR1 DFQATT and CDR2 SNEGSKA (reference sequence). The CDR3, as DNA: TGCAGTGCTAGAGACCTAGCGGGAGCTCCGGGCTACGAGCAGTACTTC. It is translated as CSARDLAGAPGYEQYF.

The CDR3 is CASSLAAANTGELFF. The CDR3 region has the DNA TGCGCCAGCAGCTTGGCCGCGGCCAACACCGGGGAGCTGTTTTTT. This chain joins TRBV5-1 and TRBJ2-2; D is unresolved. V was shortened by 0 bases and J by 2 bases, with 8 bases between the two germline ends. The CDR3 covers 15 residues. From germline, CDR1 is SGHRS and CDR2 YFSETQ.

This clonotype has just a few counts. A much bigger clone sits one base away, suggesting this may be a read error. Likely a read error: the CDR3 ends without its conserved phenylalanine or tryptophan. The chain uses TRBV13 and TRBJ1-1, with TRBD1 as a possible D gene (6 bases). This CDR3 comprises 14 residues. The germline gives CDR1 PRHDT, CDR2 FYEKMQ (reference sequence). V lost 2 bases and J 1 base, leaving 8 bases between the germline ends. The CDR3 loop is CASSLTDRNTEAFL. The CDR3 coding sequence is TGTGCCAGCAGCTTAACGGACAGGAACACTGAAGCTTTCCTT.

This chain uses TRBV12-3 or TRBV12-4 with TRBJ2-1; D call uncertain. Trimming cost V 1 base and J 9 bases, with 7 bases left between them. The CDR3 covers 12 residues. The CDR3 here is CASSLGRFEQFF. The CDR3 DNA reads TGTGCCAGCAGTTTAGGTAGATTTGAGCAGTTCTTC.

In its sample, this clonotype was seen a few times. This chain uses TRBV7-9 with TRBJ1-2; TRBD1 might be the D (5 bases). Germline CDR1 reads SEHNR; CDR2 reads FQNEAQ (reference sequence). The CDR3 runs 16 residues. Trimming removed 8 bases at V and 3 bases at J, with 22 bases between. CDR3 in DNA: TGTGCCAGCCGCCGGGGGGGTCCTGCCACACACTATGGCTACACCTTC. It is translated as CASRRGGPATHYGYTF.

This clonotype showed up many times. This chain connects TRBV7-9 to TRBJ2-3; possible D gene TRBD2, 5 bases. In germline, CDR1 is SEHNR, CDR2 FQNEAQ (reference sequence). This CDR3 has 13 amino acids. V shed 5 bases and J shed 8 bases, with 14 bases lying between them. The CDR3 sequence is CASSNPLDLTQYF. In nucleotides, the CDR3 is TGTGCCAGCAGCAACCCACTAGATCTTACGCAGTATTTT.